This TCR beta chain was obtained from a study of identical twins. Study-level findings and limits: These conclusions were based on statistical analysis (cross-sectional, not following the same donors). Less excess twin sharing appeared in beta out-of-frame sequences. High-abundance cord blood beta clonotypes had fewer insertions; memory repertoires showed none.

This clonotype came up a few times. Its antigen is not identified. CDR1 and CDR2 (germline): MNHEY, SMNVEV (reference sequence). V lost 6 bases, J lost 2 bases, and 17 bases lay in between. CDR3 size: 15 residues. TCRdb analysed the 5' RACE reads with MiXCR anew, one entry per CDR3 protein. The sample yields about 530,000 distinct CDR3 sequences, more than 20% seen once. The sample was also reused in another study, on yellow fever vaccine responses in identical twins.

The sequence came from a woman aged 18-30 years in good health. The sample was CD4+ T cells sorted from blood. The genes are TRBV27 and TRBJ2-7; D perhaps matches TRBD1 (6 bases). CDR3 loop: CASRGTDRTPYEQYF. CDR3 sequence (DNA): TGTGCCAGCAGGGGAACTGACAGGACACCCTACGAGCAGTACTTC.